Listed below are T cell receptor beta chains from one sample, sequenced in a study of shared clonotypes between healthy human individuals. Method: immunoSEQ multiplex PCR; TCRdb's copy keeps in-frame clones and lacks some. Of hundreds of thousands of clones listed, 85% to 95% are singletons. The sample consisted of naive CD8+ T cells sorted from blood. The receptors derive from a woman younger than 45 in good health. Both conserved end residues are part of each CDR3. The size field is filled for only some rows; it gives once, few, many or a size class.

V	size	J	CDR3
TRBV27	-	TRBJ2-7	CASSSQGYEQYF
TRBV23-1	-	TRBJ1-3	CASSQSQRNRRTGNTIYF
TRBV10-2	-	TRBJ2-1	CASSRLAGPNEQFF
TRBV28	-	TRBJ2-3	CASTTSVSTDTQYF
TRBV19	-	TRBJ2-1	CASSIGGRGHEQFF
TRBV15	-	TRBJ2-7	CATSRDRGSFDEQYF
TRBV27	-	TRBJ1-2	CATATANYGYTF
TRBV11-2	-	TRBJ2-3	CASSLGGDTQYF
TRBV7-9	-	TRBJ2-1	CASSLGTGSSYNEQFF
TRBV6-1	-	TRBJ2-7	CASSEILPTRPYEQYF
TRBV5-8	once	TRBJ2-7	CASSPRTSYEQYF
TRBV27	-	TRBJ2-7	CASSLAGRAYEQYF
TRBV19	-	TRBJ2-1	CASSILAEHNEQFF
TRBV29-1	-	TRBJ1-1	CSVEDLGAGNTEAFF
TRBV19	-	TRBJ1-1	CASSIDAEETEAFF
TRBV13	-	TRBJ2-7	CASSARRLAGEPYEQYF
TRBV29-1	-	TRBJ2-7	CSVSRDYEQYF
TRBV5-8	-	TRBJ1-5	CASSAGTGVFHEPQHF
TRBV6-5	-	TRBJ2-7	CASSSVGDNSYEQYF
TRBV19	-	TRBJ2-1	CASSPDRRVEQFF
TRBV7-6	few	TRBJ2-7	CASSPGQTYEQYF
TRBV25-1	-	TRBJ1-1	CASHRLGDATEAFF